This T cell receptor beta chain appears in the sequencing data of a study of control samples from healthy donors and cancer patients. Germline V gene lookup returns CDR1 WNHNN and CDR2 SYGVQD (reference sequence). Trimming removed 10 bases from V and 3 bases from J; junction bases left unmatched: 12. This CDR3 is 14 amino acids long. Sequenced by immunoSEQ multiplex PCR; TCRdb stores in-frame clones only, minus some. The sample yields about 120,000 clones, roughly nine tenths seen once. Sample: blood. V is TRBV10-1 and J is TRBJ2-7, with 7 bases fitting TRBD2. The sequence was obtained from a woman under 30 in good health. This CDR3 reads CANARPKRDYEQYF. DNA for the CDR3: TGCGCCAACGCCAGACCTAAGCGGGACTACGAGCAGTACTTC.